This TCR beta chain originates from a study of post-analysis software for immune sequencing data. General study points: When compared against controls, multiple sclerosis patients showed significantly lower normalized Chao1 diversity. The study found TRBV5-6, TRBV5-1 and TRBV20-1 among five or six TRBV segments more frequent in patients than controls. F measure showed strong co-clustering of same-batch samples.

TCR beta cDNA libraries had unique molecular identifiers. Between roughly 1 and 10 million T cells gave rise to some 450,000 cDNA molecules. One entry per CDR3 protein results from TCRdb running MiXCR on the PCR reads. The sample lists hundreds of thousands of distinct CDR3 sequences; roughly three fifths were seen once. This CDR3 comprises 18 residues. On this clonotype: The antigen is undetermined.

The TCR sequence derives from a girl between 2 and 10 years old with multiple sclerosis. Source material: blood. The chain uses TRBV21-1 and TRBJ1-6; the tabulated D call, TRBD1, remains unverified against the DNA. TRBV21-1 is labeled a pseudogene. The CDR3 spells CASSKGGSPSSYNSPLHF. DNA for the CDR3: TGTGCCAGCAGCAAAGGTGGCTCCCCGAGCTCCTATAATTCACCCCTCCACTTT.